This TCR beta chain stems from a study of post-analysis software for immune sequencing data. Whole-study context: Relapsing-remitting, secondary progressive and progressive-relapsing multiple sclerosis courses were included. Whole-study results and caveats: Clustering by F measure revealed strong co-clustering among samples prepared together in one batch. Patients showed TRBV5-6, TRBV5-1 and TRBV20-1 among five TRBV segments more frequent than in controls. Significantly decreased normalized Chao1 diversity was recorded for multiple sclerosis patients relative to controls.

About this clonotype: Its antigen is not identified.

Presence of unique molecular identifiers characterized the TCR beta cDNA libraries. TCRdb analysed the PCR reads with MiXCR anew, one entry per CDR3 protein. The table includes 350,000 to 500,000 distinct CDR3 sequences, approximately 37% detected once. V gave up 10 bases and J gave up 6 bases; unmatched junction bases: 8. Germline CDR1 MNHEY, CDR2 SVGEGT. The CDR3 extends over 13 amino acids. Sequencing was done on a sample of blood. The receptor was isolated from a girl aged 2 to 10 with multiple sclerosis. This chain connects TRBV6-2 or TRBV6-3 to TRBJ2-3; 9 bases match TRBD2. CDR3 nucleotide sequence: TGTGCCACCAAGGGACTAGCTACCGATACGCAGTATTTT. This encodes CATKGLATDTQYF.